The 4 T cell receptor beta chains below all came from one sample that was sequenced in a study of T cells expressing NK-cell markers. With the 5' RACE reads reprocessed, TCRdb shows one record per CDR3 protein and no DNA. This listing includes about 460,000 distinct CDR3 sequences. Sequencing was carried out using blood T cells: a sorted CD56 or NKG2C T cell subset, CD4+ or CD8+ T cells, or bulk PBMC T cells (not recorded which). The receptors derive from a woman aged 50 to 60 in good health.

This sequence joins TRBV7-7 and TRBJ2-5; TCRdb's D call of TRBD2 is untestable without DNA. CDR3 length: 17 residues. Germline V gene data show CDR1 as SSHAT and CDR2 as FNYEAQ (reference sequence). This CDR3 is CASSTKMNKGELKTQYF.

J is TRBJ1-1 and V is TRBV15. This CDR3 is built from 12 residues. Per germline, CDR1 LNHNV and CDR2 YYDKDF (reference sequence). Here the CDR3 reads CATSRAVGEAFF.

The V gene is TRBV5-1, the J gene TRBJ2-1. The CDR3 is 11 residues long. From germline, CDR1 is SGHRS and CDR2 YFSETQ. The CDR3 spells CASRLGNEQFF.

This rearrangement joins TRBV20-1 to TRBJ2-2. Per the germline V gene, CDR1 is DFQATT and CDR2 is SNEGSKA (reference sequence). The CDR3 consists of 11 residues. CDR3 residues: CSARERGELFF.